A single T cell receptor (beta chain) is shown here with its context. Its antigen target is currently unknown. The junction differs from germline at one of its ends, possibly a read error. CDR1 and CDR2 are read off the germline V gene as SGHRS and YFSETQ. The CDR3 runs 16 residues from the cysteine to the phenylalanine. The sequence is cut down to CDR3 DNA, 48 bases in frame from base 1. These data originate in a study of tumor-infiltrating lymphocytes in primary liver carcinoma (dated by TCRdb to about 2017). With regard to the full study: Of the five patients (three men and two women, aged 30 to 69 years), four had hepatocellular carcinoma and one had combined HCC and intrahepatic cholangiocarcinoma. A total of around 35 specimens from 5 patients, comprising approximately 25 tumor regions, 5 adjacent noncancerous liver tissues and 5 peripheral blood samples, were covered by TCRbeta repertoire sequencing. Technical replicate repertoires showed high reproducibility, with mean shared-clone rates approximately 0.87 and correlation coefficients above 0.95. Across five regions of each liver tumor, along with adjacent normal tissue and blood, the study brought together TCRbeta repertoire sequencing, expression microarrays and whole-exome sequencing. The tumors of the five patients were staged as T1-T3 N0M0, with maximum diameters ranging from roughly 4.2 to 10 cm. Samples yielded roughly 3.65 to 7.5 million productive TCRbeta reads; read depth did not differ significantly between tissue types. Agilent mRNA microarray profiling was performed on the approximately 25 tumor region samples to relate TCRbeta repertoire diversity to the local molecular phenotype. On the study overall, not on this receptor specifically: The top 250 clones accounted for a significantly greater share of the repertoire in tumors than in blood (p = 0.039). Only the TCR beta chain was sequenced, which likely underestimates true repertoire diversity because unpaired alpha chains were not captured. Only roughly 7-24% of top clones appeared in all five regions of a tumor, which suggests that tumor-infiltrating T cells are spatially heterogeneous. The study included only 4 to 6 patients, and the authors note findings should be validated in a larger study. Because the samples were bulk and unsorted, CD4+ and CD8+ T cell repertoires could not be compared. Consistent with antigen-driven expansion, pairs of tumor regions showed higher repertoire overlap (mean roughly 35%) than either tumor-adjacent pairs (approximately 17%) or tumor-blood pairs (around 14%).

Total RNA and DNA were co-extracted without cell sorting from about 19-30 mg of bulk tissue using the AllPrep DNA/RNA mini kit. Five patients with histopathologically diagnosed primary liver carcinoma underwent surgical resection in China between 2015 and March 2016. At the time of sampling, the patients had chronic HBV infection and had not received any treatment. Five spatially separated regions were sampled per tumor: superior, inferior, left-lateral and right-lateral poles, plus the tumor centre. Histology showed that every tumor sample contained more than 75% viable tumor cells. Fresh tumor and adjacent tissue pieces were bisected, with one half stored in RNAlater at -80 degrees C and the other half sent for histology. Using a constant-region primer and ProtoScript II reverse transcriptase, TCRbeta-specific cDNA was reverse-transcribed from 450 to 650 ng total RNA. The TCRbeta libraries were prepared through three rounds of nested multiplex PCR following a slightly modified ARM-PCR procedure. The first two PCR rounds used multiplex TRBV1-TRBV30 forward primers with a Cbeta reverse primer, each for roughly 11 cycles. Sample barcodes and Illumina adapters were attached in a final 25-cycle PCR using Deep VentR polymerase. Before sequencing, amplicons of 200-500 bp were gel-purified using a QIAquick gel extraction kit. TCRbeta amplicons were sequenced on an Illumina HiSeq 2500 with 250-bp paired-end reads. The source study handled its data this way. To recover full CDR3 sequences, reads were quality-trimmed using Trimmomatic v0.33 and paired reads were then merged using FLASH v1.2.11. V, D and J germline segments were assigned to the rearranged TCRbeta sequences by MiGEC v1.2.1b. VDJtools v1.0.0 computed clonotype statistics and Shannon-Wiener diversity indices. To cut down on sampling bias, every analysis after diversity analysis relied on just the 250 most abundant clonotypes from each sample. Using fastp at Q25 and MiXCR, TCRdb reprocessed the public reads and kept productive beta chains. CDR3 protein duplicates are merged, each entry listing the most common genes and DNA. These V and J calls derive from TCRdb rather than the authors' analysis. The sample yields roughly 49,000 distinct CDR3 sequences; 70% to 80% were counted once. The leading ten clones occupy approximately 25% of the sample.

Specimen: liver tumor tissue from sampling region 5. The sample's cell subset or site label, decoded: tumor region T5, tumor centre. The TCR comes from a middle-aged man with primary liver carcinoma and hepatitis B virus infection. The rearrangement combines TRBV5-1 with TRBJ2-3; the D region possibly corresponds to TRBD1 (6 bases align). The DNA sequence is as follows: TGCGCCAACAGCTTGAACGGCAGGGGAAGCATAGATACGCAGTATTTT. This yields the protein CANSLNGRGSIDTQYF.